Listed below are T cell receptor beta chains from one sample, sequenced in a study of tumor and adjacent non-tumor tissue in lung cancer. TCRdb re-called the multiplex PCR reads through MiXCR, storing one row per CDR3 protein. This sample carries 110,000 or so distinct CDR3 sequences, about 63% of them seen once, and the ten largest clones take around 20%. Sequencing was performed on distant non-tumor lung tissue. The receptor set was obtained from a man in his 60s with non-small cell lung cancer. Each CDR3 is given with its conserved first and last residue. The D gene is left open where the match is weak. Clone size is given for some rows only: seen once, a few or many times, or a class if the clone is expanded.

-	TRBV11-3	-	TRBJ1-4	16	CASSLETTLTDEKLFF	TGTGCCAGCAGCTTAGAGACAACCTTAACTGATGAAAAACTGTTTTTT
-	TRBV29-1	-	TRBJ2-1	15	CSVGPRGTSYNEQFF	TGCAGCGTTGGACCGAGGGGGACCTCCTACAATGAACAGTTCTTC
-	TRBV12-3/TRBV12-4	-	TRBJ2-2	13	CASSLLGIGELSF	TGTGCCAGCAGTTTATTGGGAATCGGGGAGCTGTCTTTT
-	TRBV29-1	-	TRBJ2-7	11	CSVTVSYEQYF	TGCAGCGTTACAGTCTCCTACGAGCAGTACTTC
-	TRBV19	many	TRBJ2-3	14	CASSMRSWGDTQYF	TGTGCCAGTAGTATGAGGTCGTGGGGAGATACGCAGTATTTT
-	TRBV25-1	-	TRBJ2-3	12	CASTQGGGTQYF	TGTGCCAGCACCCAAGGGGGAGGTACGCAGTATTTT
-	TRBV12-3/TRBV12-4	-	TRBJ2-6	17	CASSPVTSVSGAIVLTF	TGTGCCAGCAGTCCTGTGACTTCCGTCTCTGGGGCCATCGTCCTGACTTTC
-	TRBV6-6	-	TRBJ2-1	16	CASSPFGESSNNDQFF	TGTGCCAGCAGTCCCTTTGGGGAGAGTTCGAACAATGATCAGTTCTTC
-	TRBV29-1	-	TRBJ1-1	12	CSGQDPNTEIFF	TGCAGCGGACAGGACCCGAACACTGAAATTTTCTTT
-	TRBV29-1	-	TRBJ2-1	16	CSANEATQADMGDQFF	TGCAGCGCTAACGAGGCCACACAGGCTGACATGGGTGATCAGTTCTTC
-	TRBV12-3/TRBV12-4	many	TRBJ1-6	14	CASSLSRDISPLHF	TGTGCCAGCAGTTTGTCCCGGGACATTTCACCCCTCCACTTT
TRBD2	TRBV11-3	-	TRBJ2-2	15	CASSPRLAMGGELFF	TGTGCCAGCAGTCCAAGACTAGCGATGGGCGGGGAGCTGTTTTTT
TRBD2	TRBV6-5	many	TRBJ2-2	16	CASSYLPAGRTGELFF	TGTGCCAGCAGTTACCTTCCAGCGGGGCGGACCGGGGAGCTGTTTTTT
TRBD1	TRBV4-1	-	TRBJ1-3	17	CASGQVRTGTVGHTIYF	TGCGCCAGCGGCCAAGTACGGACCGGGACAGTGGGACACACCATATATTTT
-	TRBV6-2/TRBV6-3	-	TRBJ2-1	12	CSNSTSVCEQFF	TGTTCCAACAGTACTTCGGTGTGTGAGCAGTTCTTC
-	TRBV5-1	-	TRBJ2-4	15	CASSLGTSSLNFQYF	TGCGCCAGCAGCTTGGGGACATCCAGTTTAAACTTTCAGTACTTC
TRBD2	TRBV6-2/TRBV6-3	many	TRBJ2-1	14	CASKSGSSYNEQFF	TGTGCCAGCAAAAGCGGGAGCTCCTACAATGAGCAGTTCTTC
-	TRBV4-1	once	TRBJ2-1	16	CASSQDGPWDHNEQFF	TGCGCCAGCAGTCAAGACGGGCCCTGGGACCACAATGAGCAGTTCTTC
-	TRBV4-1	-	TRBJ1-1	16	CASSQVRSPRITEAFF	TGCGCCAGCAGCCAAGTACGGAGTCCCCGGATCACTGAAGCTTTCTTT
-	TRBV6-1	-	TRBJ1-5	17	CASMRGRDPYSNRPQHF	TGTGCCAGCATGCGTGGCAGGGACCCATATAGCAATCGGCCCCAGCATTTT
-	TRBV5-4	-	TRBJ1-5	14	CVCSLDQGGQPQHF	TGTGTCTGCAGCTTGGATCAGGGTGGCCAGCCCCAGCATTTT
-	TRBV7-3	-	TRBJ2-1	16	CASSPTGTSSYNEQFF	TGTGCCAGCAGCCCCACAGGAACGAGCTCCTACAATGAGCAGTTCTTC
-	TRBV29-1	-	TRBJ1-1	12	CSAKRGAAEIFF	TGCAGCGCTAAGCGGGGGGCTGCTGAAATTTTCTTT
TRBD1	TRBV20-1	-	TRBJ2-7	14	CIATSDRSAYEQYF	TGCATTGCTACCTCGGACAGGAGTGCCTACGAGCAGTACTTC
-	TRBV28	many	TRBJ2-7	12	CASSSDPSEQYF	TGTGCCAGCAGTTCGGACCCGTCCGAGCAGTACTTC
-	TRBV14	many	TRBJ1-6	12	CASTRGNSPLHF	TGTGCCAGTACAAGGGGGAATTCACCCCTCCACTTT
-	TRBV6-5	many	TRBJ1-2	12	CARWGAHYGYTF	TGTGCCAGGTGGGGCGCACACTATGGCTACACCTTC
-	TRBV7-9	-	TRBJ2-1	14	CASSHGTNYNEQFF	TGTGCCAGCAGCCACGGGACAAATTACAATGAGCAGTTCTTC
TRBD1	TRBV5-1	many	TRBJ1-4	14	CASSGGQGGEKLFF	TGCGCCAGCAGCGGAGGACAGGGAGGAGAAAAACTGTTTTTT
TRBD2	TRBV29-1	-	TRBJ2-1	14	CRVGTSSRPNEQFF	TGCAGGGTGGGGACTAGCAGTAGACCCAATGAGCAGTTCTTC
-	TRBV6-2/TRBV6-3	-	TRBJ2-1	15	CTSSSGMNSQDEQFF	TGTACCAGCAGCTCGGGAATGAACTCTCAGGATGAGCAGTTCTTC
-	TRBV12-5	-	TRBJ2-3	13	CVSGLVLTDTQYF	TGTGTTAGTGGTCTGGTACTTACAGATACGCAGTATTTT
-	TRBV7-8	-	TRBJ1-2	12	CASCLGADDYTF	TGTGCCAGCTGCTTGGGGGCGGATGACTACACCTTC
TRBD1	TRBV5-6	many	TRBJ2-3	14	CASHRTGNTDTQYF	TGTGCCAGCCATAGGACAGGGAACACAGATACGCAGTATTTT
-	TRBV11-2	-	TRBJ2-1	13	CASSLVQYYEQFF	TGTGCCAGCAGCTTAGTACAATACTATGAGCAGTTCTTC
-	TRBV4-1	medium-sized	TRBJ1-1	16	CASSRGHTDRNTEAFF	TGCGCCAGCAGCCGAGGCCACACCGATCGGAACACTGAAGCTTTCTTT
TRBD1	TRBV5-1	-	TRBJ2-7	14	CASGLDRGLYEQYF	TGCGCCAGCGGCCTGGACAGGGGTCTCTACGAACAGTACTTC
TRBD2	TRBV5-4	many	TRBJ2-7	13	CASSLSGGHEQYF	TGTGCCAGCAGCTTGTCGGGGGGGCACGAGCAGTACTTC
TRBD1	TRBV6-2/TRBV6-3	-	TRBJ2-7	15	CANRKGQGEAYEQYF	TGCGCCAACAGAAAAGGACAGGGGGAGGCCTACGAGCAGTACTTC
-	TRBV29-1	medium-sized	TRBJ2-5	13	CSVAPTGQETQYF	TGCAGCGTCGCCCCGACAGGACAAGAGACCCAGTACTTC
-	TRBV28	-	TRBJ2-3	12	CASCLGGHTQYF	TGTGCCAGCTGTTTGGGGGGACATACGCAGTATTTT
-	TRBV20-1	few	TRBJ2-7	12	CSAGPQKYEQYF	TGCAGTGCGGGACCCCAAAAATACGAGCAGTACTTC
TRBD2	TRBV28	many	TRBJ2-1	15	CASNTGGGIPGEQFF	TGTGCCAGCAACACCGGGGGGGGGATCCCCGGTGAGCAGTTCTTC
TRBD2	TRBV6-2/TRBV6-3	-	TRBJ2-4	14	CATSRSAGEDIEYF	TGTGCCACATCGCGGTCTGCGGGAGAAGACATTGAGTACTTC